This TCR beta chain emerged from a study of cytomegalovirus exposure and HLA in healthy donors (dated 2017 in TCRdb). Turning to the overall study: According to a later analysis, the 110 or so validation repertoires were produced on the same platform as the roughly 600 repertoires of the first cohort. To predict cytomegalovirus infection status, the study combined high-throughput TCR immunosequencing, statistical association of individual TCRs with disease status, and machine learning. The study was designed to test whether signatures of past pathogen exposure could be identified by cataloging public T cell receptors. A separate validation cohort of roughly 130 different subjects was used in addition to the approximately 700-subject first cohort. The paper's findings and limits, for the study overall: In vitro tests confirmed that a few of the cytomegalovirus-associated TCR beta chains recognize cytomegalovirus antigens. The study listed approximately 160 TCR beta chains as associated with cytomegalovirus. In both the original and validation cohorts, the classifier was reported to diagnose cytomegalovirus status with high specificity and sensitivity. The authors suggested that the approach could potentially be generalized to other disease states and immunological phenotypes. Across donors, most TCR sequences were observed very rarely, whereas some public TCRs were present in many individuals. Of the cluster scores, around 95% were above 0 in a later analysis, which found that TCRs clustered in the first cohort also tended to co-occur in the 95 to 150 validation repertoires. All 120 or so repertoires were used to score co-occurrence in the validation cohort in a later analysis, because that analysis had no HLA typing for the cohort.

The library relied on the immunoSEQ multiplex PCR assay. For the original study's pipeline: A statistical classification framework was built for diagnosing cytomegalovirus status from the catalog of TCR beta chain sequences. This is the immuneACCESS table as TCRdb keeps it, with only in-frame sequences that have V and J called. A part of the clones is gone; compared with another copy, unresolved V genes explain less than half, and the rest is unexplained. V and J calls and clone size are as listed in that table; D and trimming were resolved from the DNA. The sample includes some 65,000 clones, with approximately 96% observed a single time. More than 2% of the sample comes from the top ten. Donors formed part of the validation cohort, which comprised over a hundred subjects and was distinct from the first cohort of 690 or so subjects. The CDR3, cysteine through phenylalanine, is 15 amino acids long. Just CDR3 DNA is preserved here, 45 bases in frame from base 1. The germline V gene encodes CDR1 MDHEN and CDR2 SYDVKM. Here V drops 10 bases and J drops 4 bases, and the junction holds 12 bases not matched to any gene.

This clone was detected once. Its antigen remains undetermined. No clone much larger than this one lies a single base away; base qualities are absent. The receptor comes from a man aged 18 to 30 in good health and CMV-seronegative. This chain joins TRBV28 to TRBJ1-4, with 7 central nucleotides matching TRBD1. The source material was PBMCs. CDR3 sequence: CATNTPGQINEKLFF. In nucleotide form, the sequence is TGTGCCACCAATACTCCGGGACAGATTAATGAAAAACTGTTTTTT.